These 16 T cell receptor beta chains were all obtained from the same sample, sequenced in a study of T cell changes during pregnancy in multiple sclerosis. Method: immunoSEQ multiplex PCR; TCRdb's copy keeps in-frame clones and lacks some. This sample yields roughly 89,000 clones, of which approximately 95% are seen a single time; about 1.7% belongs to the top ten. The sample in question was peripheral blood, obtained after pregnancy. The receptors shown here come from a female donor in good health, enrolled as a control in a pregnancy study.

In DNA form, the CDR3 reads TGTGCCAGCAGCTTGCTCCTAGCGGGCTTGATGGAGACCCAGTACTTC. Encoded protein: CASSLLLAGLMETQYF. The gene calls are TRBV5-6 and TRBJ2-5, with 8 bases that match TRBD2. The CDR3 length is 16 residues. V lost 1 base to trimming and J lost 5 bases; unmatched junction nucleotides: 10. In germline, CDR1 is SGHDT, CDR2 YYEEEE.

V gene TRBV28 combines with J gene TRBJ1-2; 9 positions match TRBD1. The CDR3 length is 13 residues. CDR1 and CDR2 from the germline V gene are MDHEN and SYDVKM. J was trimmed by 6 bases and V by 6 bases; bases with no gene match: 5. DNA of the CDR3: TGTGCCAGCAGCATCCGGGACAGGGATGGCTACACCTTC. Amino acid sequence: CASSIRDRDGYTF.

The chain couples TRBV9 to TRBJ1-2; 8 positions match TRBD1. The CDR3 is made up of 14 amino acids. With V trimmed by 4 bases and J by 6 bases, 8 bases remained unmatched. CDR1 and CDR2 from the germline V gene are SGDLS and YYNGEE. CDR3 in amino acids: CASSSAGGRNGYTF. The CDR3, as DNA: TGTGCCAGCAGCTCCGCAGGGGGCAGAAATGGCTACACCTTC.

The V gene is TRBV6-1, the J gene TRBJ2-5; perhaps TRBD1 as D (6 bases). Germline V CDR1 and CDR2: MNHNS, SASEGT. V was cut by 2 bases and J by 2 bases, with 15 bases left in between. CDR3 size: 16 residues. CDR3 DNA: TGTGCCAGCAGTGAAATCAGTGGAAGGGGGCAAGAGACCCAGTACTTC. Translation gives CASSEISGRGQETQYF.

The chain links TRBV19 to TRBJ1-1; 8 nucleotides line up with TRBD1. This CDR3 has 15 residues. Germline V CDR1 and CDR2: LNHDA, SQIVND (reference sequence). V shed 4 bases, J shed 4 bases, and the junction held 8 bases outside the gene matches. This chain's CDR3 is CASSTSGGRSTEAFF. For the CDR3, the DNA is TGTGCCAGTAGTACGTCAGGGGGCCGTTCCACTGAAGCTTTCTTT.

The rearrangement uses TRBV10-1 and TRBJ1-3, with 7 bases aligning to TRBD1. The CDR3 runs 14 residues. The germline gives CDR1 WNHNN, CDR2 SYGVQD (reference sequence). Trimming took 8 bases from V and 0 from J; bases not matched to a gene: 4. CDR3 amino acids: CASADRYSGNTIYF. CDR3 bases: TGCGCCAGCGCGGACAGGTACTCTGGAAACACCATATATTTT.

The gene calls are TRBV15 and TRBJ2-1; D is perhaps TRBD1 (5 bases). Trimming removed 4 bases at V and 4 bases at J, with 17 bases between. This CDR3 region has 16 residues. Per the germline V gene, CDR1 is LNHNV and CDR2 is YYDKDF (reference sequence). CDR3 nucleotides: TGTGCCACCAGCATTATCAGGGTTAAAGATTACAATGAGCAGTTCTTC. Its translation is CATSIIRVKDYNEQFF.

This chain uses TRBV27 with TRBJ2-7, with 7 nucleotides matching TRBD1. Germline assignment: CDR1 MNHEY and CDR2 SMNVEV (reference sequence). The CDR3 spans 18 residues. V was pared by 4 bases and J by 2 bases, with 17 bases of the junction left unmatched. The CDR3 sequence is CASSSMSQTGKQTYEQYF. In DNA, the CDR3 is TGTGCCAGCAGTTCAATGTCCCAGACAGGGAAACAGACCTACGAGCAGTACTTC.

The chain recombines TRBV9 with TRBJ2-3, with a possible D match to TRBD2 (5 bases). Trimming left V 4 bases short and J 0 bases short, with 9 bases between. The CDR3 is 14 residues long. CDR1 and CDR2 (germline): SGDLS, YYNGEE. The CDR3, as DNA: TGTGCCAGCAGCCCCAGGACTAGCACAGATACGCAGTATTTT. Encoded protein: CASSPRTSTDTQYF.

The chain combines TRBV6-1 with TRBJ2-3, with D unclear. Trimming took off 1 base at V and 5 bases at J, with 10 bases between the two ends. CDR1 is MNHNS, CDR2 SASEGT, per germline. This CDR3 region has 14 residues. CDR3: CASSEGSGIDTQYF. Here the CDR3 DNA reads TGTGCCAGCAGTGAAGGGTCCGGTATAGATACGCAGTATTTT.

This rearrangement joins TRBV5-1 to TRBJ2-1; 14 bases match TRBD2. Losses at the gene ends were 5 bases for V and 9 bases for J; bases not matched to a gene: 7. Germline values: CDR1 SGHRS, CDR2 YFSETQ. The CDR3 runs to 15 residues. Here the CDR3 DNA reads TGCGCCAGCAGTGGCGGGACTAGCGGGAGTGGTGAGCAGTTCTTC. Its translation is CASSGGTSGSGEQFF.

The DNA for the CDR3 is TGCGCCAGCAGCGGGACAGGGATTTACACCGGGGAGCTGTTTTTT. Amino acid sequence: CASSGTGIYTGELFF. The chain carries TRBV5-1 and TRBJ2-2; 9 nucleotides align to TRBD1. V was clipped by 4 bases and J by 3 bases; unmatched bases: 4. Germline V gene sequence: CDR1 SGHRS, CDR2 YFSETQ. The CDR3 has 15 residues.

This clone appeared a single time. V gene TRBV27 combines with J gene TRBJ1-1; D unresolved. V was pared by 5 bases and J by 1 base, with 8 bases between. Germline values: CDR1 MNHEY, CDR2 SMNVEV (reference sequence). CDR3 length: 13 residues. The CDR3 DNA follows: TGTGCCAGCAGTACCCGACAGAACACTGAAGCTTTCTTT. Residues: CASSTRQNTEAFF.

The chain joins TRBV10-3 to TRBJ2-3, with D unresolved. This CDR3 spans 13 amino acids. V was pared by 2 bases and J by 2 bases, with 5 bases between. Germline lookup yields CDR1 ENHRY and CDR2 SYGVKD. The CDR3 coding sequence is TGTGCCATCAGTGAGATATTCACAGATACGCAGTATTTT. It codes for CAISEIFTDTQYF.

CDR3 bases: TGTGCCAGCAGCTTAGCCCTAGCGCCTCCAGGGGATACGCAGTATTTT. Protein sequence: CASSLALAPPGDTQYF. The chain links TRBV7-9 to TRBJ2-3, with a weak D call TRBD2 (6 bases). The CDR3 is 16 amino acids. V was shortened by 0 bases and J by 6 bases, with 16 bases between the two germline ends. The germline V gene encodes CDR1 SEHNR and CDR2 FQNEAQ (reference sequence).

This clone showed up just once. CDR3 loop: CASATVSYNEQFF. CDR3 nucleotide sequence: TGTGCCAGCGCTACCGTGTCCTACAATGAGCAGTTCTTC. The rearrangement links TRBV2 to TRBJ2-1, with D unresolved. The CDR3 is 13 residues long. The V gene lost 8 bases and the J gene lost 1 base, with 9 bases spanning the gap. The germline CDR1 and CDR2 sequences are SNHLY and FYNNEI.